This TCR beta chain was retrieved from a study of blood T cell repertoires in COVID-19. Study at large: Sites in the United States, Italy and Spain provided acute and convalescent COVID-19 samples. PBMCs, B-cell-depleted T cells, or T cells were the source of the cDNA or gDNA that made up the material.

Sequenced by immunoSEQ multiplex PCR; TCRdb stores in-frame clones only, minus some. This sample has around 120,000 clones, with around 91% found just once. This CDR3 has 19 residues. V shed 3 bases and J 0 bases; nucleotides not matched to a gene: 16. CDR1 and CDR2 (germline): MDHEN, SYDVKM. This clone is a singleton in its sample. This sequence was found in a woman aged 80 or over with acute or convalescent COVID-19. Sequences were obtained from peripheral blood. The chain carries TRBV28 and TRBJ1-1, with 7 bases identical to TRBD1. Here the CDR3 reads CASSFETGSAYGLNTEAFF. DNA for the CDR3: TGTGCCAGCAGTTTTGAGACAGGGTCGGCGTACGGACTGAACACTGAAGCTTTCTTT.